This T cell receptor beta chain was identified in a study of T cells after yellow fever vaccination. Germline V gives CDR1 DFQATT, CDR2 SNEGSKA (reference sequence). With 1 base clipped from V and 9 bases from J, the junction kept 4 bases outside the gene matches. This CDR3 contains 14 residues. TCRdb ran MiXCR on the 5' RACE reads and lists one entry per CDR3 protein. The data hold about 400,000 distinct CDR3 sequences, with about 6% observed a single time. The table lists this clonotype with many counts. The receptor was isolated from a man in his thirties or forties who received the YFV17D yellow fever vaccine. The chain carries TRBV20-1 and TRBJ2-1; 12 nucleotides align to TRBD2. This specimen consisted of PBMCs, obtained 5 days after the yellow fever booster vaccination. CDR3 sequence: CSARGLAGEIEQFF. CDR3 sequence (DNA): TGCAGTGCTAGAGGACTAGCGGGAGAGATTGAGCAGTTCTTC.